A selection of T cell receptor beta chains follows, all from one sample in a study of T-cell reconstitution after alpha-beta-depleted transplantation in children. TCRdb reanalysed the PCR reads using MiXCR and keeps one entry per CDR3 protein. Of about 980,000 distinct CDR3 sequences listed, about 31% were seen once; the top ten hold 25% to 35%. The sequencing here drew on PBMCs, mostly from graft donor cells, taken 360 days after TCRalphabeta/CD19-depleted stem cell transplant. Every receptor here comes from a boy less than two years old who had a stem cell transplant for SCID, so the T cells may come from the graft donor. CDR3s include the opening cysteine and the closing phenylalanine or tryptophan. Fields, in order: CDR3 DNA, CDR3 protein, V gene, J gene, clone size, D gene. The D gene is left open where the match is weak. Some rows have no size entry. The others give once, few or many, or a class for an expanded clone.

DNA: TGTGCCAGCAGCGATCCCGGGACTAGCGGGGGGGGCGGGGAGACCCAGTACTTC; CDR3: CASSDPGTSGGGGETQYF; V: TRBV11-2; J: TRBJ2-5; size: NA; D: TRBD2
DNA: TGTGCCACCAGCAGAGAATGGCCTGTCGTGAGGGAGACCCAGTACTTC; CDR3: CATSREWPVVRETQYF; V: TRBV15; J: TRBJ2-5; size: NA; D: NA
DNA: TGCGCCAGCGGACAGGGGCAGCCTGGAAACACCATATATTTT; CDR3: CASGQGQPGNTIYF; V: TRBV5-1; J: TRBJ1-3; size: NA; D: TRBD1
DNA: TGTGCCAGCAGTTTCGGTGGGGCTTCCCAAGAGACCCAGTACTTC; CDR3: CASSFGGASQETQYF; V: TRBV12-3/TRBV12-4; J: TRBJ2-5; size: NA; D: NA
DNA: TGTGCCAGCAGCCTCCCGGGGCAGGGAGCGTGGACCGGGGAGCTGTTTTTT; CDR3: CASSLPGQGAWTGELFF; V: TRBV4-2; J: TRBJ2-2; size: NA; D: NA
DNA: TGCAGTGCTAGGGGACTAGTTGATGAGCAGTTCTTC; CDR3: CSARGLVDEQFF; V: TRBV20-1; J: TRBJ2-1; size: few; D: TRBD2
DNA: TGCAGTGCCCTAAACCCAAGCGAGCAGTACTTC; CDR3: CSALNPSEQYF; V: TRBV20-1; J: TRBJ2-7; size: few; D: NA
DNA: TGTGCCAGCAGCTTACTAGCGGGGGGCGGATATGGGCGTCGGGATGAGCAGTTCTTC; CDR3: CASSLLAGGGYGRRDEQFF; V: TRBV11-2; J: TRBJ2-1; size: NA; D: TRBD2
DNA: TGCGCCAGCAGCCCGGGACTGTACACAGATACGCAGTATTTT; CDR3: CASSPGLYTDTQYF; V: TRBV4-3; J: TRBJ2-3; size: NA; D: NA
DNA: TGTGCCAGCAGAAATATAGATGGGGGGGTACAAGAGACCCAGTACTTC; CDR3: CASRNIDGGVQETQYF; V: TRBV12-3/TRBV12-4; J: TRBJ2-5; size: NA; D: TRBD2
DNA: TGTGCCAGCAGCCCTGGACAGAGAATCCACGAGCAGTACTTC; CDR3: CASSPGQRIHEQYF; V: TRBV7-2; J: TRBJ2-7; size: few; D: NA
DNA: TGTGCCAGCAGCCAAGATCTGTCCAGTCGCACTGAAGCTTTCTTT; CDR3: CASSQDLSSRTEAFF; V: TRBV4-2; J: TRBJ1-1; size: NA; D: NA
DNA: TGTGCCAGCATCAAGGGACGGACCAGCACAGATACGCAGTATTTT; CDR3: CASIKGRTSTDTQYF; V: TRBV2; J: TRBJ2-3; size: few; D: NA
DNA: TGTGCCAGCACCCCGCTGGGCACAGTACAAGAGACCCAGTACTTC; CDR3: CASTPLGTVQETQYF; V: TRBV2; J: TRBJ2-5; size: NA; D: NA
DNA: TGCAGTGTTCCGGACAGCGACGATCAGCCCCAGCATTTT; CDR3: CSVPDSDDQPQHF; V: TRBV20-1; J: TRBJ1-5; size: few; D: NA
DNA: TGTGCCATCAGCGCAGGGGGTGACACCATATATTTT; CDR3: CAISAGGDTIYF; V: TRBV10-3; J: TRBJ1-3; size: few; D: TRBD1
DNA: TGTGCCAGTAGTATAAAGTGGAAGGGCAGCTCCTACAATGAGCAGTTCTTC; CDR3: CASSIKWKGSSYNEQFF; V: TRBV19; J: TRBJ2-1; size: few; D: NA
DNA: TGTGCCATCAAATCGGGGTCCTACAATGAGCAGTTCTTC; CDR3: CAIKSGSYNEQFF; V: TRBV10-3; J: TRBJ2-1; size: many; D: NA
DNA: TGTGCCAGCAGTTCTCAGCCCGGTCGGCAGTTCTTC; CDR3: CASSSQPGRQFF; V: TRBV12-3/TRBV12-4; J: TRBJ2-1; size: NA; D: NA
DNA: TGCAGTGCTGTACTGCGGGTTGAGCAGTTCTTC; CDR3: CSAVLRVEQFF; V: TRBV20-1; J: TRBJ2-1; size: many; D: NA